This TCR beta chain is drawn from a study of cytomegalovirus exposure and HLA in healthy donors. Study observations and caveats: Rare sequences made up most TCRs, while some public TCRs were found in many donors. In a later analysis, first-cohort TCR clusters were found to tend to co-occur in the 130 or so validation repertoires.

The V gene end was trimmed by 5 bases and the J gene end by 3 bases; junction bases not matched to a gene: 5. The CDR3 sequence is 14 residues long. Germline CDR1 SGHNT, CDR2 YENEEA. The method was immunoSEQ multiplex PCR; TCRdb's version includes in-frame clones alone and lacks a portion of them. The sample records under 200,000 clones, 86% being singletons. Note on this clone: Its matching antigen is unknown.

V gene TRBV11-3 combines with J gene TRBJ1-1, with TRBD1 identical over 8 bases. Sequenced input: PBMCs. The receptor's source is a woman aged 18 to 35 in good health and CMV-seronegative. DNA of the CDR3: TGTGCCAGCAGCCGATCGACAGGGGACACTGAAGCTTTCTTT. Protein product: CASSRSTGDTEAFF.